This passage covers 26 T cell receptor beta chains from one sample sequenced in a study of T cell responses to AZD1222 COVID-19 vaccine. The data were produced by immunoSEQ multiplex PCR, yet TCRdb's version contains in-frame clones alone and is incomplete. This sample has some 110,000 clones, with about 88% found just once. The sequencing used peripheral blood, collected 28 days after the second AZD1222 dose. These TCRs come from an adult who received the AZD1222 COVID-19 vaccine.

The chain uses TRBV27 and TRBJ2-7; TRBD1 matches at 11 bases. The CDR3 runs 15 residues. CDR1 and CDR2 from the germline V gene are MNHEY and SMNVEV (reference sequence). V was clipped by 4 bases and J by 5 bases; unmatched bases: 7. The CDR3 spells CASSSPGQGVDEQYF. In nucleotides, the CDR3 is TGTGCCAGCAGTTCTCCGGGACAGGGGGTGGACGAGCAGTACTTC.

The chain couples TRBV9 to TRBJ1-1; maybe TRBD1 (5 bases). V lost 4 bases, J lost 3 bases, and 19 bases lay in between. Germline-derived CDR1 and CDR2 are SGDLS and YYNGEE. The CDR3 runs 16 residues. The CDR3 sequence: CASSTYPGGEYTEAFF. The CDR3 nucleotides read TGTGCCAGCAGCACATATCCCGGGGGGGAGTACACTGAAGCTTTCTTT.

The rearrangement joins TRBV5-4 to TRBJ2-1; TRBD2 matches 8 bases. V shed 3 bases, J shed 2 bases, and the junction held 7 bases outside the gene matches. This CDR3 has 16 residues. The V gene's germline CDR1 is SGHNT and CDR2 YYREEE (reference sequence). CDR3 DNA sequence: TGTGCCAGCAGCTCCGAGGGACTAGTTACCTACAATGAGCAGTTCTTC. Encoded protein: CASSSEGLVTYNEQFF.

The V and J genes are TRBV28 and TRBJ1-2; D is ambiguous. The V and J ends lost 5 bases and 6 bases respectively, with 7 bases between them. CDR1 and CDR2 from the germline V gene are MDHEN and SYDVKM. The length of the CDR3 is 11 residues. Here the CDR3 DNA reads TGTGCCAGCAGTCGAGTCGATGGCTACACCTTC. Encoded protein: CASSRVDGYTF.

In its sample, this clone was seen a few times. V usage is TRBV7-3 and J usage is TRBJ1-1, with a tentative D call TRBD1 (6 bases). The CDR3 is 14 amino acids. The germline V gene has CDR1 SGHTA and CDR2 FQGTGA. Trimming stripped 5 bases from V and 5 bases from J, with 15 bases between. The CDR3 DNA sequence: TGTGCCAGCAGCCGTAACCCTACAGGGACTGAAGCTTTCTTT. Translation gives CASSRNPTGTEAFF.

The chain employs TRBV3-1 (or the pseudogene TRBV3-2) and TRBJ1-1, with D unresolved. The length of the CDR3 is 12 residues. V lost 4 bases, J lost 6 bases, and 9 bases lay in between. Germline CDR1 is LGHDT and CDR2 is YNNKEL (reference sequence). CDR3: CASSPGVPEAFF. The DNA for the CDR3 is TGTGCCAGCAGCCCCGGTGTTCCTGAAGCTTTCTTT.

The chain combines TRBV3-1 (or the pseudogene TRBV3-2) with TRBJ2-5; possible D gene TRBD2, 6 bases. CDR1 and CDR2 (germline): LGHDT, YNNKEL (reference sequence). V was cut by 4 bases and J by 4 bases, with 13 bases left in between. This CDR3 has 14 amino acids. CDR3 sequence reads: CASSLSGGPETQYF. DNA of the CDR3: TGTGCCAGCAGCCTCTCCGGGGGTCCAGAGACCCAGTACTTC.

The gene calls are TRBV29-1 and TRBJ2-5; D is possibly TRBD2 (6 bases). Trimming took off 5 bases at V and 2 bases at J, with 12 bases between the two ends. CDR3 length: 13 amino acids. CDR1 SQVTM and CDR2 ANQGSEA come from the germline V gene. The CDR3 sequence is CSVPGDSQETQYF. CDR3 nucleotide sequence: TGCAGCGTTCCGGGGGACTCGCAAGAGACCCAGTACTTC.

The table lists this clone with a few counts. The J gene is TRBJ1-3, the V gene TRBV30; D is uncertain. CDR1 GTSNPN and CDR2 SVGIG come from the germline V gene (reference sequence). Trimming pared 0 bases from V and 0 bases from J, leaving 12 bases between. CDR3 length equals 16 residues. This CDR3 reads CAWSVRGSLSGNTIYF. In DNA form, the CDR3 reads TGTGCCTGGAGTGTACGCGGTTCTCTCTCTGGAAACACCATATATTTT.

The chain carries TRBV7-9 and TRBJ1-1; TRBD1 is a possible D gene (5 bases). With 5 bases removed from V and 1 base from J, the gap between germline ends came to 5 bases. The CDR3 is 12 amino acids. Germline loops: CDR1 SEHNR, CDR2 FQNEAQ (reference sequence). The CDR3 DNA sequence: TGTGCCAGCAGCAGGGGGAACACTGAAGCTTTCTTT. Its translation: CASSRGNTEAFF.

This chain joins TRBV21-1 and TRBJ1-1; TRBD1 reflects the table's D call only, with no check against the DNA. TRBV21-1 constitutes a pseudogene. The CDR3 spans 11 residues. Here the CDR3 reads CAGTGGTEAFF. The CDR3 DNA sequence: TGTGCCGGGACAGGGGGCACTGAAGCTTTCTTT.

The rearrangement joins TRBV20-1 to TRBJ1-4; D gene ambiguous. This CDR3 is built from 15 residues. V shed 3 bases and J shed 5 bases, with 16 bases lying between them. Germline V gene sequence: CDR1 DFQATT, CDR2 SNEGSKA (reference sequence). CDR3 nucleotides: TGCAGTGCTAGTGGTCATTCGCGGAGGAATGAAAAACTGTTTTTT. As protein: CSASGHSRRNEKLFF.

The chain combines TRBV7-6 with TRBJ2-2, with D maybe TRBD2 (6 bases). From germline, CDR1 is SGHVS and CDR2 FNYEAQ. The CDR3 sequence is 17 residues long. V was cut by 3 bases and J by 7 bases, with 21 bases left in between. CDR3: CASSFLGVGRTIGELFF. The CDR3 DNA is TGTGCCAGCAGCTTTTTGGGAGTAGGGAGGACCATCGGGGAGCTGTTTTTT.

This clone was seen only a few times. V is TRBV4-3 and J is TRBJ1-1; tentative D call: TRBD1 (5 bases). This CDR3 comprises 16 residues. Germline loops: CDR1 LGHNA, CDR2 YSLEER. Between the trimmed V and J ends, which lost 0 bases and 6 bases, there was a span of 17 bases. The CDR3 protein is CASSQDIQGGIAEAFF. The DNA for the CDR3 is TGCGCCAGCAGCCAAGATATCCAGGGAGGGATCGCTGAAGCTTTCTTT.

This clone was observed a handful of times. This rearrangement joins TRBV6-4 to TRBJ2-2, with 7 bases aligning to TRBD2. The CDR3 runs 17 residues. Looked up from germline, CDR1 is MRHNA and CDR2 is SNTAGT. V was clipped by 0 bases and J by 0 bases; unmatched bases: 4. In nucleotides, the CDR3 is TGTGCCAGCAGTGACTCTTCCGGGGGGTCGAACACCGGGGAGCTGTTTTTT. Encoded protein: CASSDSSGGSNTGELFF.

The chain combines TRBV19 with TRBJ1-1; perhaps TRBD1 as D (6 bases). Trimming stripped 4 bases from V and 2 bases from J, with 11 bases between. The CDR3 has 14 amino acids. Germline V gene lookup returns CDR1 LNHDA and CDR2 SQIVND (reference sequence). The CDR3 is CASSKGQRNTEAFF. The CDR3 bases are TGTGCCAGTAGTAAGGGACAACGAAACACTGAAGCTTTCTTT.

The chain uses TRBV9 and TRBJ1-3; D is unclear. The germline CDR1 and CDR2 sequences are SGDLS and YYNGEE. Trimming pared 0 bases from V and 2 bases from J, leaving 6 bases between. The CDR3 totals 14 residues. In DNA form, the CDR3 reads TGTGCCAGCAGCGTAGGAGGTCCTGGAAACACCATATATTTT. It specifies CASSVGGPGNTIYF.

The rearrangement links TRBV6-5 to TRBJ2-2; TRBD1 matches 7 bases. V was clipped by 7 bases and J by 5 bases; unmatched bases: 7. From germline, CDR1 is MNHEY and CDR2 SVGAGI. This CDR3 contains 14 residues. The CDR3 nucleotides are TGTGCCAGCACAAAGGGGGCGGTTACCGGGGAGCTGTTTTTT. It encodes CASTKGAVTGELFF.

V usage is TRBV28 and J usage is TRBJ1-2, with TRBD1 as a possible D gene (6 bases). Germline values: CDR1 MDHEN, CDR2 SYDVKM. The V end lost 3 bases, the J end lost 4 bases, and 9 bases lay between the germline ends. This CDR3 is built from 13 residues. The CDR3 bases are TGTGCCAGCAGTTTCCGGACAGTCTATGGCTACACCTTC. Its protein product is CASSFRTVYGYTF.

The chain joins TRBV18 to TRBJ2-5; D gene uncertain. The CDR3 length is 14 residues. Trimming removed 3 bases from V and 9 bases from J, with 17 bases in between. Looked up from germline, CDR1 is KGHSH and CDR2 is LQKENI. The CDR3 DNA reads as TGTGCCAGCTCACCCCCCGGCCCAAAAGACTCCCAGTACTTC. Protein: CASSPPGPKDSQYF.

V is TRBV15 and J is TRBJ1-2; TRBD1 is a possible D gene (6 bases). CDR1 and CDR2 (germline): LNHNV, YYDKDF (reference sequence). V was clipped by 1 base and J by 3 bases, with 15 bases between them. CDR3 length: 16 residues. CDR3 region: CATSRGGAGQDYGYTF. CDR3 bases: TGTGCCACCAGCAGAGGGGGGGCAGGGCAGGACTATGGCTACACCTTC.

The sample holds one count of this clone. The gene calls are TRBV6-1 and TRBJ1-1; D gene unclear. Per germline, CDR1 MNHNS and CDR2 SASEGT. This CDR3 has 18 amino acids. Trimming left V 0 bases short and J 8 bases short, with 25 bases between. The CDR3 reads CASSEAPRRSARRPEAFF. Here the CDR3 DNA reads TGTGCCAGCAGTGAAGCGCCACGGAGGTCGGCCCGTCGGCCCGAAGCTTTCTTT.

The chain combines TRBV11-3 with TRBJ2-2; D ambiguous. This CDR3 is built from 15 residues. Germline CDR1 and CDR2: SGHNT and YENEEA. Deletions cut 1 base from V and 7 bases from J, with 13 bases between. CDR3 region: CASSLGVASGGELFF. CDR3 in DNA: TGTGCCAGCAGCTTAGGAGTGGCTAGTGGCGGGGAGCTGTTTTTT.

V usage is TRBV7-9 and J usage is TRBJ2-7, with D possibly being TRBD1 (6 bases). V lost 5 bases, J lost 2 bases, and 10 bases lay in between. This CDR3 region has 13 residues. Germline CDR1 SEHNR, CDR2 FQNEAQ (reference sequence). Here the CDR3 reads CASSPEGAYEQYF. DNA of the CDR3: TGTGCCAGCAGCCCCGAGGGGGCCTACGAGCAGTACTTC.

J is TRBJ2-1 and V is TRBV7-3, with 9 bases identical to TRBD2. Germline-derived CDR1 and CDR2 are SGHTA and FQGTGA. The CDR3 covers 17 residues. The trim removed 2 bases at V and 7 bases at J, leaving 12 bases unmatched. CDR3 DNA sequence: TGTGCCAGCAGCTTATCACGGCCGGGACTAGCTCGAAATGAGCAGTTCTTC. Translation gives CASSLSRPGLARNEQFF.

This CDR3 is CASSPDGWTRTYEQYF. CDR3 bases: TGTGCCAGCAGTCCTGACGGGTGGACAAGGACCTACGAGCAGTACTTC. The V gene is TRBV28, the J gene TRBJ2-7; D possibly corresponds to TRBD1 (5 bases). The germline V gene encodes CDR1 MDHEN and CDR2 SYDVKM. Trimming left V 5 bases short and J 2 bases short, with 19 bases between. The CDR3 is 16 residues long.